This is a list of T cell receptor beta chains from one sample in a study of T cell changes during pregnancy in multiple sclerosis. Sequencing was performed with immunoSEQ multiplex PCR; in TCRdb, only in-frame clones are kept and a portion is missing. The sample includes 35,000 or so clones, roughly 90% of them seen just once. Specimen: CD8+ T cells from peripheral blood mononuclear cells, collected in the third trimester of pregnancy. The source is a female donor with multiple sclerosis, enrolled in a pregnancy study. Each CDR3 is given with its conserved first and last residue. The D gene is left open where the match is weak. For some rows the clone size is stated as once, few or many, or as a class when expanded; others skip it.

abundance	v_gene	j_gene	d_gene	CDR3aa	CDR3nt
-	TRBV9	TRBJ2-3	-	CASSLVGAGTDTQYF	TGTGCCAGCAGCCTAGTGGGGGCGGGCACAGATACGCAGTATTTT
-	TRBV7-8	TRBJ2-7	TRBD2	CASSWTSGSDEQYF	TGTGCCAGCAGCTGGACTAGCGGGAGCGACGAGCAGTACTTC
-	TRBV11-2	TRBJ2-5	-	CASSLGPRPQETQYF	TGTGCCAGCAGCTTAGGACCGAGGCCCCAAGAGACCCAGTACTTC
-	TRBV13	TRBJ1-1	TRBD1	CASSKRQGTEAFF	TGTGCCAGCAGCAAGAGACAGGGGACTGAAGCTTTCTTT
-	TRBV18	TRBJ1-2	-	CASSPPGTANYGYTF	TGTGCCAGCTCACCTCCCGGCACAGCTAACTATGGCTACACCTTC
once	TRBV2	TRBJ1-5	-	CASSEGSGFSNQPQHF	TGTGCCAGCAGTGAAGGGTCGGGGTTCAGCAATCAGCCCCAGCATTTT
few	TRBV6-1	TRBJ2-6	TRBD2	CASSEREGANVLTF	TGTGCCAGCAGTGAGCGGGAGGGGGCCAACGTCCTGACTTTC
-	TRBV21-1	TRBJ2-1	-	CASSIREGHNEQFF	TGTGCCAGCAGCATACGGGAGGGCCACAATGAGCAGTTCTTC
-	TRBV1	TRBJ1-2	-	CTSSQVGTGANYGYTF	-
-	TRBV6-5	TRBJ2-5	-	CASSYFGEETQYF	TGTGCCAGCAGTTACTTCGGGGAAGAGACCCAGTACTTC
-	TRBV27	TRBJ1-4	-	CASRDSFATNEKLFF	TGTGCCAGCCGGGACTCTTTCGCAACTAATGAAAAACTGTTTTTT
-	TRBV7-9	TRBJ2-5	TRBD2	CASSYPRSGSEKLQETQYF	TGTGCCAGCAGCTATCCACGGAGCGGGAGTGAGAAACTCCAAGAGACCCAGTACTTC
-	TRBV6-5	TRBJ2-1	TRBD1	CASSEQGANNEQFF	TGTGCCAGCAGCGAACAGGGGGCGAACAATGAGCAGTTCTTC
-	TRBV5-6	TRBJ1-1	-	CASSFGGTEAFF	TGTGCCAGCAGCTTTGGGGGGACTGAAGCTTTCTTT
-	TRBV7-9	TRBJ2-7	-	CASSLPGFHEQYF	TGTGCCAGCAGCTTACCAGGGTTCCACGAGCAGTACTTC
-	TRBV6-6	TRBJ1-3	-	CASRYSGDSSGNTIYF	TGTGCCAGCAGGTATTCCGGGGATTCCTCTGGAAACACCATATATTTT
-	TRBV11-2	TRBJ2-5	TRBD2	CASSLVPAGGMEGRETQYF	TGTGCCAGCAGCTTAGTACCAGCGGGGGGCATGGAAGGACGGGAGACCCAGTACTTC
-	TRBV5-1	TRBJ1-1	TRBD1	CASSSPRGLDTEAFF	TGCGCCAGCAGCTCGCCCAGGGGGCTCGACACTGAAGCTTTCTTT
-	TRBV19	TRBJ2-1	-	CASSNGPRNEQFF	TGTGCCAGTAGTAATGGGCCGCGCAATGAGCAGTTCTTC
-	TRBV6-5	TRBJ2-1	TRBD2	CASSSTSGGRNEQFF	TGTGCCAGCAGTTCAACTAGCGGGGGAAGAAATGAGCAGTTCTTC
-	TRBV2	TRBJ2-7	TRBD1	CASRGDRTGITYEQYF	TGTGCCAGCAGGGGGGACCGGACAGGGATCACCTACGAGCAGTACTTC
-	TRBV11-2	TRBJ1-1	-	CASSLGPGVAEAFF	TGTGCCAGCAGTTTGGGGCCCGGTGTCGCTGAAGCTTTCTTT
-	TRBV4-3	TRBJ1-6	TRBD1	CASSQRQGGGPLHF	TGCGCCAGCAGCCAACGACAGGGTGGAGGACCCCTCCACTTT
-	TRBV5-1	TRBJ2-5	-	CASSFGGASDQETQYF	TGCGCCAGCAGCTTCGGAGGGGCAAGTGACCAAGAGACCCAGTACTTC
-	TRBV7-3	TRBJ2-7	-	CASSLSVGPITEQYF	TGTGCCAGCAGCTTAAGTGTGGGCCCTATTACGGAGCAGTACTTC